These T cell receptor beta chains were read from a single sample in a study of shared clonotypes between healthy human individuals. Assay: immunoSEQ multiplex PCR; the TCRdb copy retains only in-frame clones and omits some. The data show about 470,000 clones, around 79% seen once. The sequenced sample consisted of PBMCs. The receptors originated from a woman between 35 and 50 years old in good health. Some clones in this sample may be carry-over from other donors' samples. CDR3s leave out the opening cysteine and the closing phenylalanine or tryptophan.

j_call	v_call	cdr3_aa
TRBJ2-7	TRBV28	ASSPASLESSEQY
TRBJ2-7	TRBV6-6	ASSYGTGNLYEQY
TRBJ2-2	TRBV6-5	ASSRSRDTGELF
TRBJ2-7	TRBV5-5	ASSLSGQTAGWYEQY
TRBJ2-7	TRBV18	ASSPGSGRGDEQY
TRBJ2-1	TRBV6-1	ASSESAGRGDNEQF
TRBJ1-2	TRBV23-1	ASSQWRDRGLNT
TRBJ2-2	TRBV7-2	ASSSLAQNTGELF
TRBJ2-7	TRBV6-5	ASSPTSGRQY
TRBJ2-7	TRBV7-9	ASSLRWGQHYEQY
TRBJ1-3	TRBV5-1	ASSLEGPAGNTIY
TRBJ2-7	TRBV10-3	ATQNAGDEQY
TRBJ2-3	TRBV7-3	ASSLSAGGGTDTQY
TRBJ2-1	TRBV5-1	ASWGTGASYNEQF
TRBJ2-7	TRBV5-6	ASSLNQANSYEQY
TRBJ2-7	TRBV6-6	ASSLRGPSYEQY
TRBJ2-7	TRBV6-6	ASGRAYEQY
TRBJ1-1	TRBV5-1	ASSELQGGGTEAF
TRBJ2-2	TRBV4-3	ASSQAGTSGGANTGELF
TRBJ1-1	TRBV7-9	ASSGTGVEAF
TRBJ1-5	TRBV6-1	ASSGQGSQPQH
TRBJ2-2	TRBV14	ASSPPGLASTGELF
TRBJ1-1	TRBV30	ARRERNTEAF
TRBJ2-7	TRBV19	ASSIRLQETGEQY
TRBJ2-6	TRBV6-5	ASRRTSGANVLT
TRBJ2-7	TRBV10-3	AISEKGASSYEQY
TRBJ2-1	TRBV6-6	ASSYVAGVGNEQF
TRBJ2-1	TRBV4-3	ASSQEGLAGGGRNEQF
TRBJ2-3	TRBV29-1	SVSQGSTDTQY
TRBJ2-5	TRBV7-8	ASRPGTRYGETQY
TRBJ2-3	TRBV7-9	ASSMGGGTDTQY
TRBJ2-2	TRBV19	ASSIGGTGELF
TRBJ1-1	TRBV10-3	AIKAGFWDTEAF
TRBJ2-1	TRBV7-9	ASSAAGGPEQF
TRBJ2-1	TRBV7-9	ASSLSIVGEQF
TRBJ2-1	TRBV11-3	ASSSRNGYNEQF
TRBJ2-2	TRBV7-6	ASGGTNTGELF
TRBJ2-2	TRBV12-5	ASGLKKGAGAGELF
TRBJ2-3	TRBV18	ASSASGDITDTQY
TRBJ2-1	TRBV28	ASSLGWDNEQF
TRBJ2-1	TRBV4-2	ASSQGGLGDRIGEQF
TRBJ1-5	TRBV10-3	AISEGGQFSNQPQH
TRBJ2-3	TRBV28	ASSLRLAGDADTQY
TRBJ2-5	TRBV11-2	ASSLGQGRGGTQY
TRBJ1-2	TRBV2	ASSKGNRGPYGYT
TRBJ1-2	TRBV5-1	ASSLDGQGAGGYT
TRBJ2-7	TRBV28	ASSPRTRASYEQY
TRBJ2-1	TRBV7-3	ASSQNGVGIGNEQF
TRBJ1-5	TRBV15	ATSPYGGVQPQH
TRBJ2-5	TRBV25-1	ASSEQGRETQY
TRBJ2-7	TRBV15	ATSSQQRGRPYYEQY
TRBJ2-7	TRBV10-1	ASSEPRSLAGGPVLEQY
TRBJ2-1	TRBV6-5	ASSYSYTTGGDEQF
TRBJ2-5	TRBV6-5	ASSYQGGLQETQY
TRBJ1-5	TRBV21-1	ASSKKNRCLQPQH
TRBJ1-4	TRBV4-1	ASSPWLTNEKLF
TRBJ1-2	TRBV11-2	ASSLSRLNYGYT
TRBJ2-7	TRBV20-1	SARLTVLQY
TRBJ2-1	TRBV6-4	ASSVIAGGSSYNEQF
TRBJ1-5	TRBV30	AWSRTGGLQPQH